These 8 T cell receptor beta chains share one sample of origin, sequenced in a study of siplizumab effects on memory and regulatory T cells. The protocol was immunoSEQ multiplex PCR, while the TCRdb copy is restricted to in-frame clones and leaves out a portion. The top ten clones hold 0.9% to 1.4% of a sample with roughly 100,000 clones, roughly 92% of them seen once. Sequenced material: CD4+ T cells sorted from blood. These receptors all come from a human donor in good health.

The chain has TRBV5-1 and TRBJ1-2; 7 nucleotides match TRBD1. CDR3 size: 16 residues. The V gene end was trimmed by 4 bases and the J gene end by 3 bases; junction bases not matched to a gene: 12. Germline-derived CDR1 and CDR2 are SGHRS and YFSETQ. Written as DNA, the CDR3 is TGCGCCAGCAGCCATAACCCGGGACAGAGATACTATGGCTACACCTTC. Its translation: CASSHNPGQRYYGYTF.

This chain connects TRBV7-2 to TRBJ2-7, with 7 bases fitting TRBD2. Germline V gives CDR1 SGHTA, CDR2 FQGNSA. V trimming: 5 bases; J trimming: 3 bases; junction bases outside the gene matches: 10. The CDR3 loop spans 15 amino acids. CDR3 DNA sequence: TGTGCCAGCAGCCTACGTACCGGGACTAACTACGAGCAGTACTTC. It is translated as CASSLRTGTNYEQYF.

The chain has TRBV19 and TRBJ1-2; no clear D. V lost 3 bases, J lost 5 bases, and 10 bases lay in between. Germline V gene data show CDR1 as LNHDA and CDR2 as SQIVND (reference sequence). The CDR3 has 13 residues. CDR3 sequence: CASSIREFYGYTF. The CDR3 region has the DNA TGTGCCAGTAGTATTCGGGAATTTTATGGCTACACCTTC. The variable domain in full, with the rest retrieved from reference TRBV19 and TRBJ1-2, is DGGITQSPKYLFRKEGQNVTLSCEQNLNHDAMYWYRQDPGQGLRLIYYSQIVNDFQKGDIAEGYSVSREKKESFPLTVTSAQKNPTAFYLCASSIREFYGYTFGSGTRLTVV.

The chain uses TRBV30 and TRBJ2-2; TRBD1 might be the D (7 bases). The ends were cut back, 4 bases at V and 0 bases at J, with 18 bases in the middle. Germline V gene data show CDR1 as GTSNPN and CDR2 as SVGIG (reference sequence). The CDR3 runs 17 residues. This CDR3 reads CAWIGGWRGTNTGELFF. The CDR3 coding sequence is TGTGCCTGGATAGGGGGCTGGAGGGGGACGAACACCGGGGAGCTGTTTTTT.

This clone was seen a single time. The rearrangement links TRBV7-2 to TRBJ2-7, with 7 bases matching TRBD2. The CDR3 covers 13 residues. Germline lookup yields CDR1 SGHTA and CDR2 FQGNSA. The V and J ends lost 1 base and 12 bases, in that order; junction bases with no gene match: 9. The CDR3 sequence: CASSLVSAGAVYF. The CDR3 bases are TGTGCCAGCAGCTTAGTATCGGCGGGAGCGGTGTACTTC.

J is TRBJ2-7 and V is TRBV7-2; D is perhaps TRBD1 (5 bases). The CDR3 extends over 14 amino acids. CDR1 is SGHTA, CDR2 FQGNSA, per germline. Trimming shortened V by 1 base and J by 8 bases, and 15 bases separated the two germline ends. The DNA of the CDR3 is TGTGCCAGCAGCTTAGACAGGCGTATTGGAAAGCAGTACTTC. It is translated as CASSLDRRIGKQYF. The whole variable domain, remainder taken from reference TRBV7-2 and TRBJ2-7, is GAGVSQSPSNKVTEKGKDVELRCDPISGHTALYWYRQSLGQGLEFLIYFQGNSAPDKSGLPSDRFSAERTGGSVSTLTIQRTQQEDSAVYLCASSLDRRIGKQYFGPGTRLTVT.

The chain joins TRBV18 to TRBJ2-7; D may correspond to TRBD1 or TRBD2 (5 bases each). Per the germline V gene, CDR1 is KGHSH and CDR2 is LQKENI. This CDR3 comprises 12 residues. V was clipped by 5 bases and J by 3 bases, with 8 bases between them. The CDR3 DNA follows: TGTGCCAGCTCATCGGGGCGCTACGAGCAGTACTTC. Translated: CASSSGRYEQYF. The full variable domain, its missing parts supplied by reference TRBV18 and TRBJ2-7, is NAGVMQNPRHLVRRRGQEARLRCSPMKGHSHVYWYRQLPEEGLKFMVYLQKENIIDESGMPKERFSAEFPKEGPSILRIQQVVRGDSAAYFCASSSGRYEQYFGPGTRLTVT.

CDR3 sequence reads: CASSTQKTGPSGANVLTF. Here the CDR3 DNA reads TGCGCCAGCAGCACCCAGAAGACAGGACCCTCTGGGGCCAACGTCCTGACTTTC. The gene calls are TRBV5-1 and TRBJ2-6, with D possibly being TRBD1 (6 bases). Germline values: CDR1 SGHRS, CDR2 YFSETQ. This CDR3 has 18 amino acids. V lost 4 bases to trimming and J lost 0 bases, with 17 bases between them.